This passage covers 11 T cell receptor beta chains from one sample sequenced in a study of cytomegalovirus exposure and HLA in healthy donors. PCR primers comprised 60 Vbeta and 13 Jbeta primers. Using immunoSEQ multiplex PCR, the repertoire was profiled, and TCRdb retains in-frame clones only, with some absent. The sample has about 180,000 clones, 60% to 85% seen once. Sequences were obtained from PBMCs. Every receptor here comes from a man between 18 and 35 years old in good health and CMV-seronegative.

Only a few counts were recorded for this clone. The same CDR3 also results from other DNA sequences found in this sample. The chain couples TRBV10-3 to TRBJ1-2; 9 bases map to TRBD1. J was trimmed by 4 bases and V by 0 bases; bases with no gene match: 0. Per the germline V gene, CDR1 is ENHRY and CDR2 is SYGVKD. The CDR3 is made up of 14 amino acids. CDR3 residues: CAISESTGGYGYTF. The CDR3, as DNA: TGTGCCATCAGTGAGTCGACAGGGGGCTATGGCTACACCTTC.

The V gene is TRBV19, the J gene TRBJ2-3; TRBD2 aligns across 12 bases. The CDR3 has 18 amino acids. Germline V gene sequence: CDR1 LNHDA, CDR2 SQIVND (reference sequence). Trimming took 4 bases from V and 5 from J; bases not matched to a gene: 13. The CDR3 DNA reads TGTGCCAGTAGTAGAGACAGGTTGACTAGCGGGGGAGGAGATACGCAGTATTTT. It yields the protein CASSRDRLTSGGGDTQYF.

The gene calls are TRBV7-9 and TRBJ1-5; 8 nucleotides align to TRBD1. Losses at the gene ends were 1 base for V and 5 bases for J; bases not matched to a gene: 4. Germline V gene data show CDR1 as SEHNR and CDR2 as FQNEAQ (reference sequence). The CDR3 is 15 amino acids. The CDR3 loop reads CASSLGTGMDQPQHF. CDR3 sequence (DNA): TGTGCCAGCAGCTTAGGGACAGGGATGGATCAGCCCCAGCATTTT.

V gene TRBV5-1 combines with J gene TRBJ2-7, with D perhaps TRBD2 (6 bases). Germline CDR1 reads SGHRS; CDR2 reads YFSETQ. This CDR3 contains 16 residues. Between the trimmed V and J ends, which lost 0 bases and 3 bases, there was a span of 16 bases. Here the CDR3 reads CASSLGAVRAGYEQYF. Here the CDR3 DNA reads TGCGCCAGCAGCTTGGGCGCCGTGCGAGCGGGCTACGAGCAGTACTTC.

The chain employs TRBV9 and TRBJ2-5; 8 bases are shared with TRBD1. The end of the DNA is better explained by TRBJ2-7, so the J call may be wrong. Looked up from germline, CDR1 is SGDLS and CDR2 is YYNGEE. This CDR3 comprises 14 residues. CDR3 DNA sequence: TGTGCCAGCAGCGGTGGGACAGGTCCCTACGAGCAGTACTTC. This translates into CASSGGTGPYEQYF.

With respect to this clone: Germline and junction disagree at one end, which may indicate a read error. The chain recombines TRBV7-7 with TRBJ2-1; 13 bases align to TRBD2. CDR3 size: 15 residues. Germline CDR1 and CDR2: SSHAT and FNYEAQ (reference sequence). CDR3 sequence: CASSSTSGGATEQFF. In DNA, the CDR3 is TGTGCTAGCAGCTCAACTAGCGGGGGGGCCACTGAGCAGTTCTTC.

The chain joins TRBV18 to TRBJ2-1; 13 bases agree with TRBD2. CDR3 length: 14 residues. Germline V gene lookup returns CDR1 KGHSH and CDR2 LQKENI. The ends lost 7 bases at V and 9 bases at J; junction bases unmatched: 6. DNA for the CDR3: TGTGCCAGCTTTGGACTAGCGGGAGAGGGTGAGCAGTTCTTC. Amino acids: CASFGLAGEGEQFF.

For this clone: The junction departs from the called germline gene at one end, perhaps through a read error. The genes are TRBV7-9 and TRBJ1-1, with 7 positions matching TRBD1. Germline assignment: CDR1 SEHNR and CDR2 FQNEAQ (reference sequence). The CDR3 totals 12 residues. The DNA of the CDR3 is TGTTCCAGCAGCTCTACAGGGGCTGAAGCTTTCTTT. Protein sequence: CSSSSTGAEAFF.

This chain uses TRBV2 with TRBJ1-1; TRBD1 agrees at 8 bases. CDR1 is SNHLY, CDR2 FYNNEI, per germline. This CDR3 spans 13 amino acids. Losses at the gene ends were 10 bases for V and 1 base for J; bases not matched to a gene: 5. The CDR3 sequence is CATTGDWNTEAFF. DNA for the CDR3: TGTGCCACGACAGGGGACTGGAACACTGAAGCTTTCTTT. Full variable domain (remainder filled in from reference TRBV2 and TRBJ1-1): EPEVTQTPSHQVTQMGQEVILRCVPISNHLYFYWYRQILGQKVEFLVSFYNNEISEKSEIFDDQFSVERPDGSNFTLKIRSTKLEDSAMYFCATTGDWNTEAFFGQGTRLTVV.

This clone was seen more than once but under ten times. The rearrangement links TRBV6-5 to TRBJ1-4; 7 positions match TRBD1. CDR3 size: 12 residues. Germline lookup yields CDR1 MNHEY and CDR2 SVGAGI. J lost 8 bases, V lost 10 bases, and 7 bases had no gene match. The DNA for the CDR3 is TGTGCCACCGGGACAGTGGGGGAAAAACTGTTTTTT. This gives the protein CATGTVGEKLFF.

V and J are TRBV27 and TRBJ1-6; a weak D match, TRBD1 (6 bases). V gave up 2 bases and J gave up 10 bases, with 12 bases separating them. Germline CDR1 MNHEY, CDR2 SMNVEV (reference sequence). The CDR3 has 14 amino acids. The CDR3 reads CASSLAGVRSPLHF. CDR3 DNA sequence: TGTGCCAGCAGTTTAGCAGGGGTCAGGTCACCCCTCCACTTT.